Listed below are T cell receptor beta chains from one sample, sequenced in a study of beta chain features in type 1 diabetes. Repertoires were generated with immunoSEQ multiplex PCR, while TCRdb's copy carries only in-frame clones and drops some. Of around 140,000 clones in the sample, roughly 10% were seen once. The source material was central memory CD4+ T cells from blood. The receptors stem from a man younger than 40 with type 1 diabetes. Each CDR3 is given with its conserved first and last residue. Each record gives: D gene, V gene, J gene, clone size, CDR3 DNA, CDR3 protein. A D gene is named only where the DNA matches it firmly. Part of the rows lack a size; the others show once, few, many or a class for expanded clones.

d_gene: TRBD1
v_gene: TRBV9
j_gene: TRBJ1-2
abundance: NA
CDR3nt: TGTGCCAGCAGCCCGGACAGGGTGAACTATGGCTACACCTTC
CDR3aa: CASSPDRVNYGYTF

d_gene: NA
v_gene: TRBV9
j_gene: TRBJ1-2
abundance: few
CDR3nt: TGTGCCAGCAGCGCAGACAGTTCGTTCGTTGGTTATGGCTACACCTTC
CDR3aa: CASSADSSFVGYGYTF

d_gene: NA
v_gene: TRBV4-2
j_gene: TRBJ2-3
abundance: NA
CDR3nt: TGTGCCAGCAGCTATTCGGGACTCAGCACAGATACGCAGTATTTT
CDR3aa: CASSYSGLSTDTQYF

d_gene: TRBD1
v_gene: TRBV2
j_gene: TRBJ1-4
abundance: NA
CDR3nt: TGTGCCAGCAGTGGGACAGGGGAAAAACTGTTTTTT
CDR3aa: CASSGTGEKLFF

d_gene: TRBD1
v_gene: TRBV6-5
j_gene: TRBJ1-6
abundance: many
CDR3nt: TGTGCCAGCAGCGAGGGGGCAGATTCACCCCTCCACTTT
CDR3aa: CASSEGADSPLHF

d_gene: TRBD1
v_gene: TRBV28
j_gene: TRBJ2-3
abundance: NA
CDR3nt: TGTGCCAGCCGGATGGACAGGGGGCGAGATACGCAGTATTTT
CDR3aa: CASRMDRGRDTQYF

d_gene: NA
v_gene: TRBV5-1
j_gene: TRBJ2-7
abundance: NA
CDR3nt: TGCGCCAGCAGCTCCTGGACTGAATCCTACGAGCAGTACTTC
CDR3aa: CASSSWTESYEQYF

d_gene: NA
v_gene: TRBV6-4
j_gene: TRBJ1-1
abundance: few
CDR3nt: TGTGCCAGCAGAAGAACGGGGAACACTGAAGCTTTCTTT
CDR3aa: CASRRTGNTEAFF

d_gene: TRBD2
v_gene: TRBV10-3
j_gene: TRBJ2-5
abundance: few
CDR3nt: TGTGCCATCAGTGGGGGACTAGCGGGGACACCACAAGAGACCCAGTACTTC
CDR3aa: CAISGGLAGTPQETQYF

d_gene: NA
v_gene: TRBV5-4
j_gene: TRBJ2-5
abundance: few
CDR3nt: TGTGCCAGCAGCTCTACGGGGAACCAAGAGACCCAGTACTTC
CDR3aa: CASSSTGNQETQYF

d_gene: TRBD1
v_gene: TRBV15
j_gene: TRBJ1-2
abundance: NA
CDR3nt: TGTGCCACCAGCAGAGGACAGGGGAACTATGGCTACACCTTC
CDR3aa: CATSRGQGNYGYTF

d_gene: NA
v_gene: TRBV15
j_gene: TRBJ2-4
abundance: few
CDR3nt: TGTGCCACCAGCAGAGATGGGGGCGCGTCCAAAAACATTCAGTACTTC
CDR3aa: CATSRDGGASKNIQYF

d_gene: TRBD1
v_gene: TRBV25-1
j_gene: TRBJ2-5
abundance: NA
CDR3nt: TGTGCCAGCAGTGAATCCCTAGGGGGCGGGGAGACCCAGTACTTC
CDR3aa: CASSESLGGGETQYF

d_gene: NA
v_gene: TRBV2
j_gene: TRBJ2-7
abundance: few
CDR3nt: TGTGCCAGCAGCCCTGAGGGCGAGCAGTACTTC
CDR3aa: CASSPEGEQYF

d_gene: NA
v_gene: TRBV5-4
j_gene: TRBJ2-1
abundance: few
CDR3nt: TGTGCCAGCAGCCCGGAGATGGACTACGTATACAATGAGCAGTTCTTC
CDR3aa: CASSPEMDYVYNEQFF

d_gene: NA
v_gene: TRBV9
j_gene: TRBJ2-1
abundance: few
CDR3nt: TGTGCCAGCAGCCGGGGACAAACGCAGTTCTTC
CDR3aa: CASSRGQTQFF

d_gene: TRBD2
v_gene: TRBV5-1
j_gene: TRBJ2-5
abundance: NA
CDR3nt: TGCGCCAGCAGCTTGGAGCGGGGGGCCCAAGAGACCCAGTACTTC
CDR3aa: CASSLERGAQETQYF

d_gene: NA
v_gene: TRBV11-2
j_gene: TRBJ1-4
abundance: once
CDR3nt: TGTGCCAGCAGCTTAGTAGGGGGTGCAACTAATGAAAAACTGTTTTTT
CDR3aa: CASSLVGGATNEKLFF

d_gene: TRBD2
v_gene: TRBV9
j_gene: TRBJ2-3
abundance: NA
CDR3nt: TGTGCCAGCAGCGTAGCTGGGAGCGGGGGGGCCAGGGATACGCAGTATTTT
CDR3aa: CASSVAGSGGARDTQYF

d_gene: TRBD1
v_gene: TRBV28
j_gene: TRBJ1-1
abundance: few
CDR3nt: TGTGCCAGCAGTTCCCAGGGGGCCGGGAACACTGAAGCTTTCTTT
CDR3aa: CASSSQGAGNTEAFF

d_gene: TRBD1
v_gene: TRBV18
j_gene: TRBJ1-5
abundance: few
CDR3nt: TGTGCCAGCTCACCAGGGACAGGGGGGCAGCCCCAGCATTTT
CDR3aa: CASSPGTGGQPQHF

d_gene: TRBD1
v_gene: TRBV4-1
j_gene: TRBJ2-1
abundance: few
CDR3nt: TGCGCCAGCAGCCAAGATGGCCCCGGGGACAGGGCGGACTACAATGAGCAGTTCTTC
CDR3aa: CASSQDGPGDRADYNEQFF

d_gene: TRBD1
v_gene: TRBV7-9
j_gene: TRBJ2-7
abundance: NA
CDR3nt: TGTGCCAGCAGCCCTCCGGGACAGGGGTGGGGAAAGCAGTACTTC
CDR3aa: CASSPPGQGWGKQYF

d_gene: NA
v_gene: TRBV9
j_gene: TRBJ1-3
abundance: NA
CDR3nt: TGTGCCAGCAGCGAATTGGCCCTTTACTCTGGAAACACCATATATTTT
CDR3aa: CASSELALYSGNTIYF

d_gene: NA
v_gene: TRBV2
j_gene: TRBJ2-2
abundance: NA
CDR3nt: TGTGCCAGCAGTGGGGGAGTTAGGCAGTTCCCCGGGGAGCTGTTTTTT
CDR3aa: CASSGGVRQFPGELFF

d_gene: TRBD1
v_gene: TRBV27
j_gene: TRBJ1-1
abundance: NA
CDR3nt: TGTGCCAGCAGGAGACAGGGGGACCACACTGAAGCTTTCTTT
CDR3aa: CASRRQGDHTEAFF

d_gene: TRBD1
v_gene: TRBV9
j_gene: TRBJ1-1
abundance: few
CDR3nt: TGTGCCAGCAGCCCTAGACAGGGAGGCACTGAAGCTTTCTTT
CDR3aa: CASSPRQGGTEAFF

d_gene: NA
v_gene: TRBV6-6
j_gene: TRBJ2-5
abundance: NA
CDR3nt: TGTGCCAGCTGTTTGAGGGGGGAGACCCAGTACTTC
CDR3aa: CASCLRGETQYF

d_gene: NA
v_gene: TRBV10-3
j_gene: TRBJ1-2
abundance: NA
CDR3nt: TGTGCCATCAGTGTCGTGAGGGAGGAGAGGGATGGCTACACCTTC
CDR3aa: CAISVVREERDGYTF

d_gene: NA
v_gene: TRBV4-2
j_gene: TRBJ2-3
abundance: NA
CDR3nt: TGTGCCAGCAGCCAAGTAGGGGATCCCGATACGCAGTATTTT
CDR3aa: CASSQVGDPDTQYF

d_gene: TRBD2
v_gene: TRBV5-1
j_gene: TRBJ2-3
abundance: NA
CDR3nt: TGCGCCAGCAGCTTGGATGCGCGGGGGGCCACAGATACGCAGTATTTT
CDR3aa: CASSLDARGATDTQYF

d_gene: NA
v_gene: TRBV6-1
j_gene: TRBJ2-7
abundance: NA
CDR3nt: TGTGCCAGCAGTGAAGGTCCGGTATCCTACGAGCAGTACTTC
CDR3aa: CASSEGPVSYEQYF

d_gene: TRBD2
v_gene: TRBV5-4
j_gene: TRBJ2-2
abundance: NA
CDR3nt: TGTGCCAGCAGCCGGACGGGACTAGCGGATACCGGGGAGCTGTTTTTT
CDR3aa: CASSRTGLADTGELFF

d_gene: TRBD1
v_gene: TRBV7-9
j_gene: TRBJ2-5
abundance: NA
CDR3nt: TGTGCCAGCAGCTCAACCGGGACAGGGGAAGAGACCCAGTACTTC
CDR3aa: CASSSTGTGEETQYF